These 15 T cell receptor beta chains originate from one sample sequenced in a study of cytomegalovirus exposure and HLA in healthy donors. 60 Vbeta and 13 Jbeta primers were used in PCR. Profiled with immunoSEQ multiplex PCR; TCRdb holds only in-frame clones, not every one. The data show some 97,000 clones, about 75% seen once. The specimen sequenced was PBMCs. The receptors derive from a male donor in good health and CMV-seropositive.

The chain uses TRBV7-9 and TRBJ1-2; 11 bases fit TRBD1. With 3 bases clipped from V and 6 bases from J, the junction kept 0 bases outside the gene matches. Germline V gives CDR1 SEHNR, CDR2 FQNEAQ (reference sequence). This CDR3 is 13 amino acids long. CDR3 DNA sequence: TGTGCCAGCAGCTTGGGACAGGGGGATGGCTACACCTTC. This sequence encodes CASSLGQGDGYTF.

J is TRBJ1-5 and V is TRBV19; TRBD1 aligns across 8 bases. CDR1 is LNHDA, CDR2 SQIVND, per germline (reference sequence). This CDR3 is built from 15 residues. V dropped 7 bases and J dropped 1; count of bases not matched to a gene: 6. In nucleotides, the CDR3 is TGTGCCAGTATCCCGGACAGGGAAAGCAATCAGCCCCAGCATTTT. It is translated as CASIPDRESNQPQHF.

This clone rates as medium-sized (0.01 to 0.1%). The chain recombines TRBV6-5 with TRBJ2-1; 7 bases align to TRBD2. Trimming cost V 6 bases and J 2 bases; bases outside gene matches: 4. The CDR3 contains 14 residues. Germline CDR1 is MNHEY and CDR2 is SVGAGI. The CDR3 coding sequence is TGTGCCAGCAGCCCGAGCGGGGCCTACAATGAGCAGTTCTTC. Translated: CASSPSGAYNEQFF.

The sample holds a few counts of this clone. Other DNA variants within this sample encode the same CDR3. The genes are TRBV19 and TRBJ1-5; D not certain. In germline, CDR1 is LNHDA, CDR2 SQIVND (reference sequence). The CDR3 has 13 amino acids. Trimming cost V 3 bases and J 4 bases, with 7 bases left between them. CDR3 nucleotide sequence: TGTGCCAGTAGTATTGGAGTGAATCAGCCCCAGCATTTT. The encoded protein is CASSIGVNQPQHF. Full variable domain (outside the CDR3, taken from reference TRBV19 and TRBJ1-5): DGGITQSPKYLFRKEGQNVTLSCEQNLNHDAMYWYRQDPGQGLRLIYYSQIVNDFQKGDIAEGYSVSREKKESFPLTVTSAQKNPTAFYLCASSIGVNQPQHFGDGTRLSIL.

The chain couples TRBV4-2 to TRBJ2-3, with D perhaps matching TRBD2 (6 bases). The CDR3 has 18 amino acids. V was pared by 1 base and J by 0 bases, with 17 bases between. CDR1 is LGHNA, CDR2 YNFKEQ, per germline. As DNA, the CDR3 is TGTGCCAGCAGCCAAGCAGGAGCTAGCGTTTCTAGCACAGATACGCAGTATTTT. Protein: CASSQAGASVSSTDTQYF.

The V gene is TRBV7-9, the J gene TRBJ1-3; D remains ambiguous. CDR1 and CDR2 (germline): SEHNR, FQNEAQ (reference sequence). This CDR3 region has 12 residues. V was pared by 1 base and J by 4 bases, with 2 bases between. For the CDR3, the DNA is TGTGCCAGCAGCTTAGTAGGAAACACCATATATTTT. Translation gives CASSLVGNTIYF. Full variable domain (missing parts from reference TRBV7-9 and TRBJ1-3): DTGVSQNPRHKITKRGQNVTFRCDPISEHNRLYWYRQTLGQGPEFLTYFQNEAQLEKSRLLSDRFSAERPKGSFSTLEIQRTEQGDSAMYLCASSLVGNTIYFGEGSWLTVV.

J is TRBJ2-5 and V is TRBV5-5; 11 bases fit TRBD2. The germline V gene has CDR1 SGHKS and CDR2 YYEKEE (reference sequence). The CDR3 contains 16 residues. Losses at the gene ends were 2 bases for V and 0 bases for J; bases not matched to a gene: 3. CDR3 nucleotide sequence: TGTGCCAGCAGCTTCGGACTAGCGGGCGACCAAGAGACCCAGTACTTC. Protein product: CASSFGLAGDQETQYF. Full variable domain (outside the CDR3, taken from reference TRBV5-5 and TRBJ2-5): DAGVTQSPTHLIKTRGQQVTLRCSPISGHKSVSWYQQVLGQGPQFIFQYYEKEERGRGNFPDRFSARQFPNYSSELNVNALLLGDSALYLCASSFGLAGDQETQYFGPGTRLLVL.

The J gene is TRBJ2-5, the V gene TRBV19; the match to TRBD2 covers 8 bases. Germline loops: CDR1 LNHDA, CDR2 SQIVND (reference sequence). The CDR3 has 16 residues. Unmatched junction bases numbered 8, after V lost 3 bases and J lost 2 bases. The CDR3 DNA is TGTGCCAGTAGTATGGTTGGTGTAGCGGGGCAAGAGACCCAGTACTTC. Encoded protein: CASSMVGVAGQETQYF.

The chain couples TRBV12-5 to TRBJ1-1; possible D gene TRBD1, 5 bases. Trimming took 6 bases from V and 1 from J, leaving 12 bases between them. The CDR3 runs to 14 residues. The V gene's germline CDR1 is LGHNT and CDR2 FRNRAP. The chain's CDR3 is CASGRGTRNTEAFF. In nucleotides, the CDR3 is TGTGCTAGTGGCCGTGGGACTCGGAACACTGAAGCTTTCTTT.

The V and J genes are TRBV5-1 and TRBJ2-3; 9 positions agree with TRBD2. Looked up from germline, CDR1 is SGHRS and CDR2 is YFSETQ. This CDR3 has 17 amino acids. Trimming took 0 bases from V and 6 from J; bases not matched to a gene: 11. CDR3 DNA sequence: TGCGCCAGCAGCTTGGAAGGGCAGCGGGGGGCGGGTGATACGCAGTATTTT. It codes for CASSLEGQRGAGDTQYF.

The chain uses TRBV4-2 and TRBJ2-2, with 8 bases identical to TRBD2. With V trimmed by 0 bases and J by 4 bases, 7 bases remained unmatched. The CDR3 loop spans 17 amino acids. Germline V gives CDR1 LGHNA, CDR2 YNFKEQ. CDR3 residues: CASSQDGAGGFTGELFF. In nucleotides, the CDR3 is TGTGCCAGCAGCCAAGATGGGGCGGGGGGATTCACCGGGGAGCTGTTTTTT.

CDR3 in amino acids: CASSQVRQAGETQYF. Here the CDR3 DNA reads TGCGCCAGCAGCCAAGTCAGACAGGCAGGGGAGACCCAGTACTTC. The chain uses TRBV4-3 and TRBJ2-5; D might be TRBD1 (6 bases). Germline V gene sequence: CDR1 LGHNA, CDR2 YSLEER. Trimming removed 1 base from V and 5 bases from J, with 14 bases in between. This CDR3 has 15 amino acids.

The chain has TRBV5-5 and TRBJ2-3, with D unresolved. V shed 3 bases and J shed 8 bases, with 22 bases lying between them. Germline V gives CDR1 SGHKS, CDR2 YYEKEE (reference sequence). This CDR3 has 16 residues. The CDR3 loop is CASSSDADRSTGTQYF. DNA of the CDR3: TGTGCCAGCAGCTCCGACGCCGACCGCAGCACGGGTACGCAGTATTTT. Supplemented by reference TRBV5-5 and TRBJ2-3, the full variable domain reads DAGVTQSPTHLIKTRGQQVTLRCSPISGHKSVSWYQQVLGQGPQFIFQYYEKEERGRGNFPDRFSARQFPNYSSELNVNALLLGDSALYLCASSSDADRSTGTQYFGPGTRLTVL.

The V and J genes are TRBV5-1 and TRBJ2-5; D perhaps matches TRBD2 (5 bases). Germline loops: CDR1 SGHRS, CDR2 YFSETQ. The CDR3 sequence is 13 residues long. V was trimmed by 3 bases and J by 5 bases, leaving 11 bases between them. CDR3 in DNA: TGCGCCAGCAGCTCAGGAGGTTGGGAGACCCAGTACTTC. It yields the protein CASSSGGWETQYF.

This clone appeared many times. The chain carries TRBV4-2 and TRBJ2-5; 10 bases map to TRBD2. Losses at the gene ends were 0 bases for V and 5 bases for J; bases not matched to a gene: 6. The CDR3 has 16 amino acids. Per the germline V gene, CDR1 is LGHNA and CDR2 is YNFKEQ. The CDR3 bases are TGTGCCAGCAGCCAAGATGGGAGCGGGGGGGTGGAGACCCAGTACTTC. The encoded protein is CASSQDGSGGVETQYF.